This entry concerns a single TCR beta chain. Its antigen is not yet known. One base away there is no much larger clone; base qualities are not given. This specimen's time point label, per the study, means: baseline before first vaccination. Samples from vaccinated people were obtained from the UK trials COV001 and COV002, which included a single-blind randomized controlled phase 2/3 trial of AZD1222 (ChAdOx1 nCoV-19) in healthy adults. For TCRbeta chain sequencing, PBMC samples from trial participants were taken at day 0 and at day 28 after the second dose. The CDR3 regions of human TCRbeta chains were analyzed by immunosequencing. In the source study's methods: TCRs in the repertoires were matched against a reference library of SARS-CoV-2-specific TCRs that had been generated with the MIRA antigen-specificity platform. Breadth was defined as the fraction of unique TCRs that were SARS-CoV-2-associated. Depth was defined as the fraction of total T cells that were SARS-CoV-2-associated. Using the MIRA data, each spike-specific TCR was assigned both to the spike region to which the TCR was reactive and to a CD4 or CD8 class. Log10-transformed breadth and depth values were compared by one-way ANOVA with Sidak's multiple comparisons tests. In its TCRdb copy, this immuneACCESS table keeps in-frame sequences only and misses some clones. Where compared with another copy, unresolved V genes explain less than half of these, and the others have no known cause. V, J and clone size are taken as reported in that table, and D and trimming were inferred from the DNA itself. The sample data list approximately 150,000 clones, and about 90% of these were observed just once. Approximately 2% of the sample is held by the ten biggest clonotypes.

This record belongs to a study of T cell responses to AZD1222 COVID-19 vaccine (dated by TCRdb to about 2021). As for the study more broadly: AZD1222 recipients whose second dose came at about 4 weeks and those whose second dose came at about 12 weeks were combined into one group, since spike-specific TCR depth and breadth did not differ between the two schedules. A total of more than 230 trial participants underwent TCR sequencing, of whom some 210 received two doses of AZD1222 and 26 received two doses of the MenACWY control vaccine. Enrollment into the trials was organized by age into subgroups of 18-55, 56-69 and 70-plus years, and those subgroups contained approximately 160, 26 and 62 TCR-sequenced participants, respectively. Results the study describes overall, beyond this receptor: Conclusions about previously exposed vaccinees are limited, since just 5 to 7 AZD1222 recipients were seropositive for SARS-CoV-2 at baseline. Because no samples from the day 14 peak response were available, repertoires could be characterized only after the peak T cell response. Reportedly, close to half of the unique spike-specific TCRs recognized epitopes lying outside the regions that are mutated in the B.1.351 and B.1.1.7 variants. Most participants were white British and females outnumbered males, and the authors suggested that clonal diversity may have been underestimated. The whole spike protein was spanned by vaccine-associated CD4 TCRs, and dominant responses were seen in regions 160-218 and 743-854. The 56-69-year group was small, and its depth increase did not reach significance, likely because of low power. A significant rise in spike-specific TCR breadth and depth was observed after two AZD1222 doses relative to day 0 and relative to MenACWY recipients.

The CDR3 runs 16 amino acids, cysteine and phenylalanine included. CDR3 DNA is the only sequence kept; it has 48 bases, read in frame from the first base. Based on the germline V gene, the CDR1 and CDR2 sequences are SGHTA and FQGNSA. V is reduced by 1 base and J by 0 bases, leaving a spacing of 12 bases between them. The chain links TRBV7-2 with TRBJ1-1, and perhaps TRBD1 as D gene, on 5 matching bases. Sequences were derived from peripheral blood, sampled on day 0 of AZD1222 vaccination. The clonotype was recovered from an adult in good health. DNA sequence: TGTGCCAGCAGCTTAGTGTCAGGGCGCTTGAACACTGAAGCTTTCTTT. This yields the protein CASSLVSGRLNTEAFF.